The next 4 T cell receptor beta chains were all read from a single sample in a study of monozygotic twins with cystic fibrosis (dated by TCRdb to the early 2020s). The library was generated by the immunoSEQ multiplex PCR assay. In its TCRdb copy, this immuneACCESS table keeps in-frame sequences only and misses some clones. Where compared with another copy, unresolved V genes explain less than half of these, and the others have no known cause. This sample lists some 9,600 clones; 90% to 95% were detected once. Clones ranked in the top ten supply around 5% of the sample. What was sequenced was blood. These TCRs come from a boy aged 2 to 10 with cystic fibrosis.

J is TRBJ1-1 and V is TRBV7-9, with a tentative D call TRBD1 (5 bases). There are 15 residues in the CDR3. Trimming removed 7 bases from V and 1 base from J, with 16 bases in between. The germline V gene encodes CDR1 SEHNR and CDR2 FQNEAQ (reference sequence). DNA for the CDR3: TGTGCCAGCATAAGGGCGGGACTTAAGAACACTGAAGCTTTCTTT. Its translation is CASIRAGLKNTEAFF.

This sequence joins TRBV19 and TRBJ1-2; TRBD1 is a possible D gene (5 bases). V gave up 6 bases and J gave up 5 bases, with 10 bases separating them. Germline V CDR1 and CDR2: LNHDA, SQIVND (reference sequence). The CDR3 contains 12 residues. CDR3 protein: CASSLDSYGYTF. DNA of the CDR3: TGTGCCAGTAGCCTAGACAGTTATGGCTACACCTTC.

This clone was seen a single time. V and J are TRBV7-9 and TRBJ2-1; D remains unclear. Trimming pared 1 base from V and 7 bases from J, leaving 5 bases between. This CDR3 has 12 amino acids. Germline-derived CDR1 and CDR2 are SEHNR and FQNEAQ (reference sequence). CDR3 nucleotide sequence: TGTGCCAGCAGCTTAGTCGGGAATGAGCAGTTCTTC. This sequence encodes CASSLVGNEQFF. The full variable domain, with the rest looked up from reference TRBV7-9 and TRBJ2-1, is DTGVSQNPRHKITKRGQNVTFRCDPISEHNRLYWYRQTLGQGPEFLTYFQNEAQLEKSRLLSDRFSAERPKGSFSTLEIQRTEQGDSAMYLCASSLVGNEQFFGPGTRLTVL.

The V and J genes are TRBV7-9 and TRBJ2-2, with a weak D call TRBD1 (6 bases). Germline CDR1 is SEHNR and CDR2 is FQNEAQ (reference sequence). The CDR3 spans 15 residues. The V and J ends lost 5 bases and 7 bases respectively, with 17 bases between them. DNA of the CDR3: TGTGCCAGCAGCAGAATACAGGGAAGTGGCGGGGAGCTGTTTTTT. It is translated as CASSRIQGSGGELFF.